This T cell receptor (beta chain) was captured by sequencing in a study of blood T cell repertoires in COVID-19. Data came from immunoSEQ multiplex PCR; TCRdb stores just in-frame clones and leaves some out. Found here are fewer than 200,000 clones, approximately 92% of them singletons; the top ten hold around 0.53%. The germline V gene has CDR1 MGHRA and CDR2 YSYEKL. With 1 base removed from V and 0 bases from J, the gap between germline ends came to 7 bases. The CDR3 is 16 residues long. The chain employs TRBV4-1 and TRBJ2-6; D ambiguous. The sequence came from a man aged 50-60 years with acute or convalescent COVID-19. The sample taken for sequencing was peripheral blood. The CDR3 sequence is CASSQGAFSGANVLTF. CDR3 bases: TGCGCCAGCAGCCAAGGGGCATTCTCTGGGGCCAACGTCCTGACTTTC.